This T cell receptor (beta chain) was documented in a study of beta chain features in type 1 diabetes. Study as a whole: When patients were set against healthy donors, age, gender and cell yields were similar. Study-level results: Insertion counts at VDJ junctions were lower in type 1 diabetes patients, who also showed more deletions there. Researchers report that Type 1 diabetes patients had moderately but significantly shorter TCRB CDR3s across all four CD4+ subsets.

This clone was counted between two and nine times. As yet, its antigen is unknown. Trimming took 6 bases from V and 7 from J, leaving 7 bases between them. CDR1 is MDHEN, CDR2 SYDVKM, per germline. The CDR3 sequence is 11 residues long. The whole isolated RNA underwent reverse transcription, so sequencing captured expressed TCRB transcripts. Sequencing used immunoSEQ multiplex PCR; TCRdb keeps in-frame clones, though not all of them. The data contain a few hundred thousand clones, roughly 16% of them singletons. This TCR came from a woman between 18 and 30 years old in good health. Sequencing was done on a sample of naive CD4+ T cells from blood. This chain joins TRBV28 and TRBJ1-5; D unresolved. CDR3: CASSHRQPQHF. The DNA for the CDR3 is TGTGCCAGCAGCCACCGGCAGCCCCAGCATTTT. The full variable domain, with the rest looked up from reference TRBV28 and TRBJ1-5, is DVKVTQSSRYLVKRTGEKVFLECVQDMDHENMFWYRQDPGLGLRLIYFSYDVKMKEKGDIPEGYSVSREKKERFSLILESASTNQTSMYLCASSHRQPQHFGDGTRLSIL.